This record covers a single T cell receptor beta chain. The antigen is unknown. Trimming stripped 5 bases from V and 5 bases from J, with 16 bases between. Germline V gene lookup returns CDR1 DFQATT and CDR2 SNEGSKA (reference sequence). The CDR3 is 14 amino acids. This specimen comes from a study of post-analysis software for immune sequencing data. Looking at the study overall: Some patients lacked subtype; others had relapsing-remitting, secondary progressive or progressive-relapsing disease. General study results and limits: Five or six TRBV segments, TRBV5-6, TRBV5-1 and TRBV20-1 among them, were found more frequent in patients than controls. Comparison with controls showed significantly lower normalized Chao1 diversity in multiple sclerosis patients.

Unique molecular identifiers were built into the TCR beta cDNA libraries. TCRdb itself ran the PCR reads through MiXCR, one entry per CDR3 protein. Here the sample spans hundreds of thousands of distinct CDR3 sequences, roughly three fifths being singletons. The chain recombines TRBV20-1 with TRBJ1-5, with a tentative D call TRBD1 (5 bases). The sequence was obtained from a girl aged 2 to 9 with multiple sclerosis. Sequencing input: blood. The CDR3 protein is CSALVGTVDQPQHF. CDR3 nucleotides: TGCAGTGCTTTAGTCGGGACCGTCGATCAGCCCCAGCATTTT.